This TCR beta chain is drawn from a study of blood T cells in healthy people across ages. Across the study: When template switching was applied, about one barcoded beta molecule was captured per two T cells. Study results and limitations: Greater diversity and more naive CD4+ cells were seen in long-lived donors than in aged donors.

On this clonotype itself: The antigen remains unidentified. An end of the junction differs from the germline gene, which may be a read error.

For the second PCR, which ran for 7 to 11 cycles, a sample-barcoded 5' primer and a J-beta primer mix were used. TCRdb processed the 5' RACE reads anew with MiXCR; each CDR3 protein has one entry. The sample has about 810,000 distinct CDR3 sequences; under 40% are singletons. This receptor was taken from a man younger than 35 in good health. Sequenced material: blood.

The CDR3 coding sequence is TGCAGCGTTCTAGGCGCTTCTGAGGCCAACGTCCTGACTTTC. As protein: CSVLGASEANVLTF. V is TRBV29-1 and J is TRBJ2-6; D gene ambiguous. This CDR3 contains 14 residues. Germline V gene data show CDR1 as SQVTM and CDR2 as ANQGSEA.